This T cell receptor (beta chain) came from a study of T cells in Graves' hyperthyroidism and ophthalmopathy. Whole-study context: It was at initial diagnosis, before any treatment, that peripheral blood was collected.

RNA transcripts were the template for amplifying TCR beta CDR3 regions. HTBI primers drove first-round RT-PCR of the TCR CDR3. TCRdb used MiXCR to reprocess the multiplex PCR reads, holding one entry per CDR3 protein. The sample holds around 450,000 distinct CDR3 sequences, around 14% seen once. Study-wide points: Peripheral blood also featured most of the thyroid clonotypes expanded above 0.001.

About this clonotype: As yet, its antigen is unknown.

The TCR comes from a woman under 30 with Graves' hyperthyroidism. Sequencing input: blood.

CDR3 sequence reads: CASTLRGQGMGYEQYF. The CDR3 bases are TGTGCCAGCACCCTTCGTGGGCAGGGGATGGGGTACGAGCAGTACTTC. The J gene is TRBJ2-7, the V gene TRBV5-4, with D perhaps TRBD1 (6 bases). Trimming took off 6 bases at V and 4 bases at J, with 23 bases between the two ends. The germline V gene encodes CDR1 SGHNT and CDR2 YYREEE (reference sequence). The CDR3 sequence is 16 residues long.